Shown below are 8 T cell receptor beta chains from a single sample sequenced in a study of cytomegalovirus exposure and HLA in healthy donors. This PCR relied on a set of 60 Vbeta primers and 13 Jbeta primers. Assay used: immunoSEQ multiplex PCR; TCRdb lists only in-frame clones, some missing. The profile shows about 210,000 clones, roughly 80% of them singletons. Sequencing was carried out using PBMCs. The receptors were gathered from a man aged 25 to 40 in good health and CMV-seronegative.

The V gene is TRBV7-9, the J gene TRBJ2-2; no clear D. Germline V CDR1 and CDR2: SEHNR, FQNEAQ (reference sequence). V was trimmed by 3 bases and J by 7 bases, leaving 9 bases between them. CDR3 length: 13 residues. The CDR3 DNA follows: TGTGCCAGCAGCTTTGGTCGAGGCGGGGAGCTGTTTTTT. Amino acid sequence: CASSFGRGGELFF.

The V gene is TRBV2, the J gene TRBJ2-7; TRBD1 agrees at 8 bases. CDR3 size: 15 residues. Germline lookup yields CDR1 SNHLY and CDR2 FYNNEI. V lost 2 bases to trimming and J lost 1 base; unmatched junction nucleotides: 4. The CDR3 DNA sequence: TGTGCCAGCAGTGAAATTGGACAGGGATCCTACGAGCAGTACTTC. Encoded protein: CASSEIGQGSYEQYF.

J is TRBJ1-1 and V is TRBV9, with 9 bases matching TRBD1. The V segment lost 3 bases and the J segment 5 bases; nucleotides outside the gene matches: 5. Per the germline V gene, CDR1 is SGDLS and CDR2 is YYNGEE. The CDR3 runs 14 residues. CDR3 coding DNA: TGTGCCAGCAGCGGGGGACAGGGCGGGACTGAAGCTTTCTTT. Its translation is CASSGGQGGTEAFF.

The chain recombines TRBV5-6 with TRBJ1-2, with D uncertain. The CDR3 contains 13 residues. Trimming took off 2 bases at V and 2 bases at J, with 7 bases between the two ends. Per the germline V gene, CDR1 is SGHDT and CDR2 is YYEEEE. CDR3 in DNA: TGTGCCAGCAGCTTTTCACAGAACTATGGCTACACCTTC. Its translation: CASSFSQNYGYTF.

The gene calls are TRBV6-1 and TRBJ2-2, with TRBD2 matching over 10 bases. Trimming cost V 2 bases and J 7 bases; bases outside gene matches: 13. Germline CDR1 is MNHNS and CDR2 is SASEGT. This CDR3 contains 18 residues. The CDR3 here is CASSERPEERGGGGELFF. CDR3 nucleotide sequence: TGTGCCAGCAGTGAACGCCCCGAGGAGCGGGGGGGAGGCGGGGAGCTGTTTTTT.

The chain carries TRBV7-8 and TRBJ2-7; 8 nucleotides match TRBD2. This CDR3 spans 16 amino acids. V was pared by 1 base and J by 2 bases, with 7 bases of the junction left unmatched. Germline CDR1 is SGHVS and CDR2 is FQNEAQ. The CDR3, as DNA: TGTGCCAGCAGCTTAGGCGCTAGCGGGTCCGCCTACGAGCAGTACTTC. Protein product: CASSLGASGSAYEQYF.

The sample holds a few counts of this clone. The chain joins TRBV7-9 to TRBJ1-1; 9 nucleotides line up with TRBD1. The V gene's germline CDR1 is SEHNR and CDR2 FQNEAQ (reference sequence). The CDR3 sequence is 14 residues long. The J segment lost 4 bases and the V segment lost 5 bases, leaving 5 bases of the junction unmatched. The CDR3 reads CASSTRDRATEAFF. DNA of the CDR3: TGTGCCAGCAGCACCCGGGACAGGGCCACTGAAGCTTTCTTT.

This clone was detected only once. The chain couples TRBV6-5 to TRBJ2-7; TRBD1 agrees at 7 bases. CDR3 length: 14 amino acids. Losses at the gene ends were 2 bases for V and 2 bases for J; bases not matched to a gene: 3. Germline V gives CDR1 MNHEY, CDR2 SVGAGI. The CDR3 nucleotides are TGTGCCAGCAGTTACCCCGGGACAGCCTACGAGCAGTACTTC. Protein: CASSYPGTAYEQYF.